This T cell receptor beta chain comes out of a study of blood T cell repertoires in COVID-19. Study-wide background: Donors in the United States, Italy and Spain gave samples during acute or convalescent COVID-19. PBMCs, B-cell-depleted T cells, or T cells provided the cDNA or gDNA that made up the material.

In the study's own analysis: Counts of nucleated cells, estimated from reference gene primer amplification, were obtained. Assay: immunoSEQ multiplex PCR; the TCRdb copy retains only in-frame clones and omits some. That table gives V, J and clone size, and the DNA gave D and trimming. The profile shows about 33,000 clones, 85% of them singletons. Trimming cost V 6 bases and J 5 bases; bases outside gene matches: 7. In germline, CDR1 is MNHNY, CDR2 SVGAGI (reference sequence). The CDR3 is 14 residues long. This sequence joins TRBV6-6 and TRBJ2-5; 9 nucleotides match TRBD1. Sequencing used peripheral blood. The TCR originated in a man older than 75 with active COVID-19. CDR3 region: CASREWTGVETQYF. The DNA for the CDR3 is TGTGCCAGCAGAGAATGGACAGGGGTGGAGACCCAGTACTTC.